Included here is one T cell receptor (beta chain) sequence, with context. Distinct nucleotide sequences in the sample also encode this CDR3. Repertoires were generated with immunoSEQ multiplex PCR, while TCRdb's copy carries only in-frame clones and drops some. The repertoire includes about 76,000 clones, around 86% of them detected once, and under 3% sits in the top ten. This record comes from a study of OX40 agonist ivuxolimab in advanced cancers. Germline V lookup: CDR1 GTSNPN, CDR2 SVGIG (reference sequence). The germline V and J ends were trimmed by 3 bases and 5 bases, with 13 bases remaining between them. The CDR3 extends over 13 amino acids.

The genes are TRBV30 and TRBJ1-1, with D possibly matching TRBD1 (5 bases). The TCR was taken from an adult with an advanced solid tumor such as melanoma, head and neck, liver or kidney cancer. The sample was CD4+ or CD8+ T cells sorted from blood, taken in a trial of the OX40 agonist ivuxolimab. The CDR3: CAWRNWGGTEAFF. CDR3 DNA sequence: TGTGCCTGGAGAAACTGGGGGGGGACTGAAGCTTTCTTT.